A selection of T cell receptor beta chains follows, all from one sample in a study of cytomegalovirus exposure and HLA in healthy donors. The table came from immunoSEQ multiplex PCR; TCRdb's copy has only in-frame clones and leaves some out. The repertoire consists of around 260,000 clones, with roughly 88% occurring once and the leading ten covering approximately 3.1%. The sequenced sample consisted of PBMCs. The receptor source for this set is a woman in her thirties in good health and CMV-seronegative. The conserved cysteine and the conserved F or W are not part of the CDR3 here. Fields, in order: D gene, V gene, CDR3 protein. D genes are given only for firm matches.

d_gene: TRBD1; v_gene: TRBV9; CDR3aa: ASSPGTDTGELF
d_gene: -; v_gene: TRBV7-2; CDR3aa: ASSPVSGSYEQY
d_gene: TRBD1; v_gene: TRBV11-2; CDR3aa: ASSPTQPGQDSYEQY
d_gene: -; v_gene: TRBV11-2; CDR3aa: ASSISSGSSYEQY
d_gene: TRBD1; v_gene: TRBV12-5; CDR3aa: ASGLAIRAGGSYEQY
d_gene: TRBD1; v_gene: TRBV29-1; CDR3aa: SVEHPGQGAYEQY
d_gene: TRBD1; v_gene: TRBV7-9; CDR3aa: ASSEGQGKADTQY
d_gene: -; v_gene: TRBV4-3; CDR3aa: ASSQDSRGGYT
d_gene: -; v_gene: TRBV23-1; CDR3aa: ASWRGQIRGETQY
d_gene: -; v_gene: TRBV5-1; CDR3aa: ASSLGTEAF
d_gene: -; v_gene: TRBV12-5; CDR3aa: ASGLGDDLDGYT
d_gene: TRBD2; v_gene: TRBV19; CDR3aa: ASSIGSGKNYEQY
d_gene: TRBD2; v_gene: TRBV14; CDR3aa: ASSPLAGGQETQY